This T cell receptor beta chain was captured in a study of regulatory T cells in long-lasting Graves disease. Broader study findings: Segments TRBV28, TRBJ1-2 and TRBJ2-5 showed preferential usage in persistent disease.

Combining iRepertoire HTBI primers with Arm-PCR of CDR3 regions, the authors built TCR beta libraries. TCRdb reprocessed the multiplex PCR reads via MiXCR and lists one record per CDR3 protein. The table includes about 220,000 distinct CDR3 sequences, about 17% detected once. This clonotype was recorded many times. Antigen specificity is unknown. The time point here: newly diagnosed GD, antithyroid drugs for less than 3 months. The TCR library was made from RNA that had been extracted from PBMCs in TRIzol. V dropped 2 bases and J dropped 0 bases, with 4 bases sitting between them. Germline V gene data show CDR1 as WNHNN and CDR2 as SYGVQD (reference sequence). The CDR3 loop spans 14 amino acids.

The chain couples TRBV10-1 to TRBJ2-2; D gene ambiguous. The sample here was peripheral blood mononuclear cells (PBMCs), taken at new diagnosis, from a patient treated with antithyroid drugs. This clonotype originated in a female donor with Graves disease. Written as DNA, the CDR3 is TGCGCCAGCAGTGAGGACCCGAACACCGGGGAGCTGTTTTTT. It is translated as CASSEDPNTGELFF.